Included here is one TCR beta chain sequence, with context. The target antigen is unknown. The source of the sample is a study of blood T cells in healthy people across ages. Study results and caveats: A roughly linear fall in TCR beta diversity per million T cells was seen with increasing age. Comparison with aged donors showed that long-lived donors had more naive CD4+ cells and higher diversity. Shifts in expanded clonotypes may have been confounded by donor CMV status, which was unknown.

Primed by a sample-barcoded 5' primer and a J-beta primer mix, a second PCR proceeded for about 6 to 12 cycles. TCRdb used MiXCR to reprocess the 5' RACE reads, holding one entry per CDR3 protein. The sample gives 1.5 million to 2 million distinct CDR3 sequences, just under 50% of which show up once; 2% to 2.5% is in the top ten. The individuals who served as donors were healthy Caucasians living in Russia, aged about 6 to 100. V was pared by 2 bases and J by 4 bases, with 13 bases of the junction left unmatched. The CDR3 extends over 17 amino acids. Germline loops: CDR1 ENHRY, CDR2 SYGVKD. This TCR came from a woman in her forties in good health. Specimen: blood. V gene TRBV10-3 combines with J gene TRBJ2-5, with 7 nucleotides matching TRBD2. The CDR3 here is CAISETPGLRYRETQYF. CDR3 sequence (DNA): TGTGCCATCAGTGAGACACCGGGACTACGATACCGAGAGACCCAGTACTTC.